The 13 T cell receptor beta chains below were found in one sample sequenced in a study of cytomegalovirus exposure and HLA in healthy donors. Primers: 60 Vbeta forward and 13 Jbeta reverse. Produced via immunoSEQ multiplex PCR; TCRdb's table is partial and in-frame only. The profile shows 90,000 to 120,000 clones, 79% of them singletons. Sequencing was done on a sample of PBMCs. Receptors originate from a female donor in good health and CMV-seropositive.

The CDR3 DNA follows: TGTGCCAGCAGCACCCGACCGGGGGTCGGAAACACCATATATTTT. It specifies CASSTRPGVGNTIYF. The chain recombines TRBV9 with TRBJ1-3, with D perhaps TRBD1 (5 bases). The CDR3 spans 15 residues. Per germline, CDR1 SGDLS and CDR2 YYNGEE. Between the trimmed V and J ends, which lost 4 bases and 4 bases, there was a span of 15 bases.

This chain's CDR3 is CASSAVASTTYNEQFF. CDR3 in DNA: TGTGCCAGCAGTGCGGTCGCGAGCACCACGTACAATGAGCAGTTCTTC. The V gene is TRBV6-1, the J gene TRBJ2-1; no clear D. CDR1 is MNHNS, CDR2 SASEGT, per germline. V lost 4 bases and J lost 4, with 17 bases in between. The CDR3 covers 16 residues.

This rearrangement joins TRBV7-9 to TRBJ1-1; D not resolved. V shed 5 bases and J shed 5 bases, with 15 bases lying between them. The CDR3 runs 14 residues. Germline assignment: CDR1 SEHNR and CDR2 FQNEAQ (reference sequence). CDR3 coding DNA: TGTGCCAGCAGCGTTTTAGCACCGGGGACTGAAGCTTTCTTT. Amino acid sequence: CASSVLAPGTEAFF.

This chain links TRBV6-5 with TRBJ2-3, with a tentative D call TRBD1 (5 bases). V was cut by 0 bases and J by 1 base, with 8 bases left in between. The CDR3 is 15 amino acids. The germline V gene has CDR1 MNHEY and CDR2 SVGAGI. CDR3 DNA sequence: TGTGCCAGCAGTTACTCGACAGCCCGCACAGATACGCAGTATTTT. This translates into CASSYSTARTDTQYF.

A single count supports this clone. This chain links TRBV5-1 with TRBJ2-7; tentatively, D is TRBD1 (6 bases). Per the germline V gene, CDR1 is SGHRS and CDR2 is YFSETQ. The CDR3 is 15 amino acids. The V gene lost 0 bases and the J gene lost 2 bases, with 12 bases spanning the gap. The CDR3 reads CASSLGATGPYEQYF. In DNA form, the CDR3 reads TGCGCCAGCAGCTTGGGGGCAACAGGGCCCTACGAGCAGTACTTC.

The gene calls are TRBV11-2 and TRBJ2-7, with 13 nucleotides matching TRBD2. V shed 1 base and J 3 bases; nucleotides not matched to a gene: 9. Germline CDR1 reads SGHAT; CDR2 reads FQNNGV. The CDR3 loop spans 18 amino acids. The CDR3 sequence: CASSLAGLAGAGRYEQYF. The CDR3 region has the DNA TGTGCCAGCAGCTTAGCTGGACTAGCGGGAGCTGGCCGCTACGAGCAGTACTTC.

This clone showed up just a few times. CDR3 nucleotide sequence: TGTGCCAGCGGTACTGAGGGCCTTAGTGGCTACACCTTC. Amino acid sequence: CASGTEGLSGYTF. The V gene is TRBV2, the J gene TRBJ1-2; D remains unclear. The CDR3 length is 13 residues. V was shortened by 8 bases and J by 7 bases, with 17 bases between the two germline ends. CDR1 is SNHLY and CDR2 is FYNNEI in the germline V gene.

The CDR3 sequence is CASSFPPGRETDTQYF. In nucleotides, the CDR3 is TGTGCCAGCAGCTTCCCCCCAGGGCGAGAGACAGATACGCAGTATTTT. V usage is TRBV5-6 and J usage is TRBJ2-3, with D possibly matching TRBD1 (5 bases). Germline CDR1 and CDR2: SGHDT and YYEEEE. The ends were cut back, 2 bases at V and 3 bases at J, with 16 bases in the middle. This CDR3 is 16 amino acids long.

This clone turned up a few times. The chain employs TRBV30 and TRBJ1-4, with D possibly TRBD1 on 5 matching bases. The CDR3 loop spans 13 amino acids. The V gene's germline CDR1 is GTSNPN and CDR2 SVGIG (reference sequence). V gave up 6 bases and J gave up 4 bases, with 12 bases separating them. CDR3 DNA sequence: TGTGCCTGCCAGGGTCGAGGTAATGAAAAACTGTTTTTT. Protein product: CACQGRGNEKLFF. Looking up the rest from reference TRBV30 and TRBJ1-4 gives the full variable domain: SQTIHQWPATLVQPVGSPLSLECTVEGTSNPNLYWYRQAAGRGLQLLFYSVGIGQISSEVPQNLSASRPQDRQFILSSKKLLLSDSGFYLCACQGRGNEKLFFGSGTQLSVL.

V usage is TRBV25-1 and J usage is TRBJ2-7, with TRBD2 matching 8 bases. This CDR3 region has 14 residues. After removal of 3 bases from V and 5 bases from J, the junction contained 6 bases not matched to a gene. Germline CDR1 is MGHDK and CDR2 is SYGVNS. CDR3: CASSDGRGGHEQYF. The CDR3 DNA is TGTGCCAGCAGTGACGGACGGGGGGGACACGAGCAGTACTTC.

The chain has TRBV19 and TRBJ2-1; TRBD2 aligns across 8 bases. Germline CDR1 LNHDA, CDR2 SQIVND (reference sequence). Trimming cost V 7 bases and J 2 bases; bases outside gene matches: 4. There are 14 residues in the CDR3. CDR3 nucleotide sequence: TGTGCCAGTACTCGCGGGGGGACCTACAATGAGCAGTTCTTC. Its protein is CASTRGGTYNEQFF.

This clone was recorded a few times. The genes are TRBV27 and TRBJ2-3, with 8 positions matching TRBD2. In germline, CDR1 is MNHEY, CDR2 SMNVEV (reference sequence). Trimming took 3 bases from V and 1 from J; bases not matched to a gene: 21. CDR3 length: 21 amino acids. This CDR3 reads CASSFRGGRVSGRSGTDTQYF. CDR3 coding DNA: TGTGCCAGCAGTTTTCGGGGGGGCCGCGTAAGCGGGAGAAGTGGCACAGATACGCAGTATTTT.

The rearrangement uses TRBV5-1 and TRBJ2-1; TRBD2 aligns across 11 bases. Germline CDR1 is SGHRS and CDR2 is YFSETQ. Trimming at V came to 4 bases and at J to 8 bases, leaving 8 bases not matched to a gene. The CDR3 is made up of 15 amino acids. The CDR3 reads CASSITSGSRDEQFF. CDR3 bases: TGCGCCAGCAGCATCACTAGCGGGAGTAGGGATGAGCAGTTCTTC.